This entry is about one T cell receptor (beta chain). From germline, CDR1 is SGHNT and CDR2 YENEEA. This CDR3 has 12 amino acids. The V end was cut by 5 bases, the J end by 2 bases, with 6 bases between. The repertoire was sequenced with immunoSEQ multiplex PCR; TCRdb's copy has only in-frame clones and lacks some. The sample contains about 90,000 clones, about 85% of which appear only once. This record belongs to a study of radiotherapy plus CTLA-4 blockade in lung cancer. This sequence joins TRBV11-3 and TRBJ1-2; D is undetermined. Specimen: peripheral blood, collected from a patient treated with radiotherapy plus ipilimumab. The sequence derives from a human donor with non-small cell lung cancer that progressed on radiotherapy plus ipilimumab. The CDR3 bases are TGTGCCAGCAGCGCGAACAACTATGGCTACACCTTC. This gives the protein CASSANNYGYTF.